The 16 T cell receptor beta chains in this list originate from one sample, sequenced in a study of blood T cell repertoires in COVID-19. The repertoire was sequenced with immunoSEQ multiplex PCR; TCRdb's copy has only in-frame clones and lacks some. Of about 18,000 clones in the sample, about nine tenths were seen once. The sequenced sample was PBMCs or T cells enriched from blood (not recorded which). All receptors come from a woman aged 30 to 39 who had recovered from COVID-19.

The chain is built from TRBV3-1 (or the pseudogene TRBV3-2) and TRBJ2-5, with D tentatively TRBD1 (5 bases). Germline V gives CDR1 LGHDT, CDR2 YNNKEL (reference sequence). V lost 0 bases and J lost 5, with 13 bases in between. CDR3 length: 15 residues. As DNA, the CDR3 is TGTGCCAGCAGCCAAGAATCAGGGATTGAGGAGACCCAGTACTTC. This translates into CASSQESGIEETQYF.

The chain combines TRBV4-3 with TRBJ2-7; TRBD2 matches at 9 bases. Unmatched junction bases numbered 9, after V lost 5 bases and J lost 1 base. This CDR3 has 16 amino acids. Germline CDR1 reads LGHNA; CDR2 reads YSLEER. The CDR3 here is CASSFSASGESYEQYF. The CDR3 bases are TGCGCCAGCAGCTTTTCGGCTAGCGGGGAATCCTACGAGCAGTACTTC.

This sequence joins TRBV24-1 and TRBJ2-2; D gene ambiguous. This CDR3 region has 15 residues. Germline V gives CDR1 KGHDR, CDR2 SFDVKD. V lost 4 bases to trimming and J lost 6 bases, with 14 bases between them. The CDR3 spells CATSDPGPLAGELFF. CDR3 bases: TGTGCCACCAGTGACCCAGGCCCCTTGGCCGGGGAGCTGTTTTTT.

There are a few counts of this clone. V usage is TRBV18 and J usage is TRBJ1-1; no definite D call. CDR3 size: 14 residues. The V gene's germline CDR1 is KGHSH and CDR2 LQKENI. Between the trimmed V and J ends, which lost 3 bases and 5 bases, there was a span of 13 bases. This chain's CDR3 is CASSPGRTGTEAFF. The CDR3 region has the DNA TGTGCCAGCTCACCGGGCAGGACGGGGACTGAAGCTTTCTTT. The whole variable domain, remainder taken from reference TRBV18 and TRBJ1-1, is NAGVMQNPRHLVRRRGQEARLRCSPMKGHSHVYWYRQLPEEGLKFMVYLQKENIIDESGMPKERFSAEFPKEGPSILRIQQVVRGDSAAYFCASSPGRTGTEAFFGQGTRLTVV.

The chain employs TRBV5-6 and TRBJ2-7; D gene ambiguous. With 1 base removed from V and 2 bases from J, the gap between germline ends came to 7 bases. CDR1 is SGHDT and CDR2 is YYEEEE in the germline V gene. The CDR3 totals 13 residues. CDR3 protein: CASSLSQTYEQYF. Written as DNA, the CDR3 is TGTGCCAGCAGCTTGTCCCAGACCTACGAGCAGTACTTC.

The chain couples TRBV25-1 to TRBJ2-1; 9 bases map to TRBD1. This CDR3 is built from 14 residues. CDR1 and CDR2 from the germline V gene are MGHDK and SYGVNS. The ends lost 6 bases at V and 8 bases at J; junction bases unmatched: 8. As DNA, the CDR3 is TGTGCCAGCAGGAAGGGACAGGGTAGACATGAGCAGTTCTTC. Protein sequence: CASRKGQGRHEQFF.

The chain has TRBV7-9 and TRBJ1-4; D might be TRBD1 (5 bases). The CDR3 consists of 15 residues. Deletions cut 1 base from V and 6 bases from J, with 12 bases between. The germline gives CDR1 SEHNR, CDR2 FQNEAQ (reference sequence). CDR3 region: CASSLEGGTHEKLFF. The CDR3 coding sequence is TGTGCCAGCAGCTTAGAAGGAGGGACGCATGAAAAACTGTTTTTT.

The chain combines TRBV5-1 with TRBJ1-4; D is undetermined. The CDR3 loop spans 15 amino acids. Germline V gene lookup returns CDR1 SGHRS and CDR2 YFSETQ. Trimming took 0 bases from V and 5 from J, leaving 11 bases between them. The CDR3 loop reads CASSLGAQTNEKLFF. CDR3 coding DNA: TGCGCCAGCAGCTTGGGTGCACAAACGAATGAAAAACTGTTTTTT.

This chain connects TRBV7-9 to TRBJ2-7, with D possibly being TRBD2 (6 bases). Germline CDR1 is SEHNR and CDR2 is FQNEAQ (reference sequence). The CDR3 is 14 residues long. V was shortened by 4 bases and J by 2 bases, with 12 bases between the two germline ends. The CDR3 nucleotides read TGTGCCAGCAGCTGGGGGGAACGGCCCTACGAGCAGTACTTC. It specifies CASSWGERPYEQYF.

V gene TRBV19 combines with J gene TRBJ1-1; D unclear. Germline CDR1 and CDR2: LNHDA and SQIVND (reference sequence). Trimming stripped 3 bases from V and 0 bases from J, with 8 bases between. The CDR3 loop spans 14 amino acids. The CDR3 nucleotides are TGTGCCAGTAGTATCCGGGGAGTGAACACTGAAGCTTTCTTT. Its protein product is CASSIRGVNTEAFF. Looking up the rest from reference TRBV19 and TRBJ1-1 gives the full variable domain: DGGITQSPKYLFRKEGQNVTLSCEQNLNHDAMYWYRQDPGQGLRLIYYSQIVNDFQKGDIAEGYSVSREKKESFPLTVTSAQKNPTAFYLCASSIRGVNTEAFFGQGTRLTVV.

The chain couples TRBV5-5 to TRBJ1-1; no clear D. Trimming removed 1 base from V and 4 bases from J, with 14 bases in between. Germline V gene lookup returns CDR1 SGHKS and CDR2 YYEKEE (reference sequence). CDR3 length: 15 residues. The CDR3 reads CASSLTGVMGTEAFF. The CDR3 DNA sequence: TGTGCCAGCAGCTTGACCGGGGTAATGGGCACTGAAGCTTTCTTT.

The CDR3, as DNA: TGTGCCAGCAGCGCCGGGACTAGCGGGGCCATCGAGCAGTTCTTC. Protein sequence: CASSAGTSGAIEQFF. V is TRBV7-3 and J is TRBJ2-1, with 13 bases fitting TRBD2. CDR1 is SGHTA, CDR2 FQGTGA, per germline. V trimming: 5 bases; J trimming: 10 bases; junction bases outside the gene matches: 8. CDR3 size: 15 residues.

The chain has TRBV2 and TRBJ2-3; 9 bases match TRBD1. CDR3 size: 15 residues. Germline V gene lookup returns CDR1 SNHLY and CDR2 FYNNEI. J was trimmed by 2 bases and V by 4 bases; bases with no gene match: 4. In nucleotides, the CDR3 is TGTGCCAGCAGTGGGGACAGGGTGCACACAGATACGCAGTATTTT. Encoded protein: CASSGDRVHTDTQYF.

This clone was found a few times. This sequence joins TRBV27 and TRBJ1-1, with D possibly being TRBD1 (6 bases). The V end was cut by 5 bases, the J end by 6 bases, with 16 bases between. The CDR3 covers 14 residues. Germline V gene lookup returns CDR1 MNHEY and CDR2 SMNVEV (reference sequence). The CDR3 DNA reads as TGTGCCAGCAGTCCGCTCAACAGGGCTTCTGAAGCTTTCTTT. As protein: CASSPLNRASEAFF.

The chain couples TRBV29-1 to TRBJ1-2; TRBD1 aligns across 11 bases. The CDR3 is 13 residues long. V lost 8 bases to trimming and J lost 5 bases; unmatched junction nucleotides: 7. CDR1 is SQVTM, CDR2 ANQGSEA, per germline. The CDR3 nucleotides are TGCAGCTCGGGGACAGGGGGTGGATATGGCTACACCTTC. Translating gives CSSGTGGGYGYTF. Filled out from reference TRBV29-1 and TRBJ1-2, the complete variable domain reads SAVISQKPSRDICQRGTSLTIQCQVDSQVTMMFWYRQQPGQSLTLIATANQGSEATYESGFVIDKFPISRPNLTFSTLTVSNMSPEDSSIYLCSSGTGGGYGYTFGSGTRLTVV.

V usage is TRBV5-1 and J usage is TRBJ2-3, with a possible D match to TRBD1 (5 bases). CDR1 and CDR2 (germline): SGHRS, YFSETQ. The CDR3 loop spans 14 amino acids. V was clipped by 1 base and J by 4 bases, with 10 bases between them. The CDR3 DNA reads as TGCGCCAGCAGCTTGTCTGCAGGGTCAGATACGCAGTATTTT. Translated: CASSLSAGSDTQYF. Variable domain in full (rest from reference TRBV5-1 and TRBJ2-3): KAGVTQTPRYLIKTRGQQVTLSCSPISGHRSVSWYQQTPGQGLQFLFEYFSETQRNKGNFPGRFSGRQFSNSRSEMNVSTLELGDSALYLCASSLSAGSDTQYFGPGTRLTVL.